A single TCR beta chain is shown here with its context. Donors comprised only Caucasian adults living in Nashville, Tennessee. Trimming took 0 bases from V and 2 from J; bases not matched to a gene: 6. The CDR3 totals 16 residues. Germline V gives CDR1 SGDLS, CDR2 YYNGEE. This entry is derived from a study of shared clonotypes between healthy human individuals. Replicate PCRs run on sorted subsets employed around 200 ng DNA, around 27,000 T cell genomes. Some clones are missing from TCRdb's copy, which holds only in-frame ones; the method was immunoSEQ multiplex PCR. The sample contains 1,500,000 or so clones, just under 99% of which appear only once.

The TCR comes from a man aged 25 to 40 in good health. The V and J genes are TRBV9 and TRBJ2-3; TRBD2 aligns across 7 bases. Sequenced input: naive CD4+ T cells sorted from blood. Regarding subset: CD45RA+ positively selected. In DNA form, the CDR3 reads TGTGCCAGCAGCGTAGAGGCTAGCGGCCCCACAGATACGCAGTATTTT. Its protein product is CASSVEASGPTDTQYF.